This T cell receptor beta chain is from a study of cytomegalovirus exposure and HLA in healthy donors. This clone has just a few counts. Primers included in the PCR were 60 Vbeta and 13 Jbeta primers. TCRdb's table, derived via immunoSEQ multiplex PCR, lists solely in-frame clones and lacks some. The table records about 160,000 clones, roughly 80% of them present only once. CDR1 and CDR2 from the germline V gene are MNHNS and SASEGT. The CDR3 totals 13 residues. After removal of 7 bases from V and 7 bases from J, the junction contained 8 bases not matched to a gene. This clonotype was obtained from a girl aged 2-9 years in good health and CMV-seropositive. This chain joins TRBV6-1 and TRBJ1-1; TRBD1 aligns across 8 bases. The source material was PBMCs. The CDR3 DNA follows: TGTGCCAGCAAAGTGGACAGGGTTGATGAAGCTTTCTTT. It yields the protein CASKVDRVDEAFF.